The clone carrying this T cell receptor beta chain appeared a few times. Its antigen is as yet unknown. This entry comes from a study of cytomegalovirus exposure and HLA in healthy donors. General study points: The authors considered a cluster of highly shared sequence variants likely to be a sequencing artifact. Presence/absence results assume similar sequencing depth per donor, which may not hold.

CDR3 size: 15 residues. Germline lookup yields CDR1 SGDLS and CDR2 YYNGEE. Trimming removed 0 bases from V and 8 bases from J, with 17 bases in between. Researchers ran the PCR with 60 Vbeta and 13 Jbeta primers. Produced via immunoSEQ multiplex PCR; TCRdb's table is partial and in-frame only. The sample has around 170,000 clones, 75% to 90% seen once. This receptor was identified in a man aged 35-49 years in good health and CMV-seropositive. The material sequenced was PBMCs. This chain links TRBV9 with TRBJ1-2, with D unresolved. CDR3 loop: CASSVVETRVGGYTF. The CDR3 DNA is TGTGCCAGCAGCGTAGTGGAGACGAGGGTTGGCGGCTACACCTTC.